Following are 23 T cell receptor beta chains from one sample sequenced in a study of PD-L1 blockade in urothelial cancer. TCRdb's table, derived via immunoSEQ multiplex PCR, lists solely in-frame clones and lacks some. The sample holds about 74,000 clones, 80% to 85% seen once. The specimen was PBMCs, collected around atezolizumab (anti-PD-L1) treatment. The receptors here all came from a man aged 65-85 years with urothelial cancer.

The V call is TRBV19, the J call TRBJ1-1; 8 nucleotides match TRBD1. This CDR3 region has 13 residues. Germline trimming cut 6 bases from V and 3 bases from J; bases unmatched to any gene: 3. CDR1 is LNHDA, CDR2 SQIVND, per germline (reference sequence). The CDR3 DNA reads TGTGCCAGTAGCAGGGGGCGTTACACTGAAGCTTTCTTT. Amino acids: CASSRGRYTEAFF. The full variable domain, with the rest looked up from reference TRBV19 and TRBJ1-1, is DGGITQSPKYLFRKEGQNVTLSCEQNLNHDAMYWYRQDPGQGLRLIYYSQIVNDFQKGDIAEGYSVSREKKESFPLTVTSAQKNPTAFYLCASSRGRYTEAFFGQGTRLTVV.

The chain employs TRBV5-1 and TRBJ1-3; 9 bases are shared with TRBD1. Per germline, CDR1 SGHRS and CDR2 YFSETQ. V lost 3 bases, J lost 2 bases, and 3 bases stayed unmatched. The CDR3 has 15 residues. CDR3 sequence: CASSSTGGTGNTIYF. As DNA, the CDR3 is TGCGCCAGCAGCTCGACAGGGGGAACTGGAAACACCATATATTTT.

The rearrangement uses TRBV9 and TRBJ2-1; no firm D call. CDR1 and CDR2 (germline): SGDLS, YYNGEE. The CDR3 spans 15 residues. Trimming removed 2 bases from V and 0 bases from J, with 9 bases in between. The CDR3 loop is CASSVVAASYNEQFF. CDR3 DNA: TGTGCCAGCAGCGTGGTAGCAGCCTCCTACAATGAGCAGTTCTTC.

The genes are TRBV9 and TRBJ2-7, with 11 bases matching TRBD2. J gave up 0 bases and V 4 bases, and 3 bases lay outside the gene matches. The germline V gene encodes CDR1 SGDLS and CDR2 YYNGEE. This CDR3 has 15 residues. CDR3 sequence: CASSIGTSGSYEQYF. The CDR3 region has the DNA TGTGCCAGCAGCATCGGGACTAGCGGCTCCTACGAGCAGTACTTC. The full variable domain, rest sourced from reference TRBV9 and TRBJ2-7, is DSGVTQTPKHLITATGQRVTLRCSPRSGDLSVYWYQQSLDQGLQFLIQYYNGEERAKGNILERFSAQQFPDLHSELNLSSLELGDSALYFCASSIGTSGSYEQYFGPGTRLTVT.

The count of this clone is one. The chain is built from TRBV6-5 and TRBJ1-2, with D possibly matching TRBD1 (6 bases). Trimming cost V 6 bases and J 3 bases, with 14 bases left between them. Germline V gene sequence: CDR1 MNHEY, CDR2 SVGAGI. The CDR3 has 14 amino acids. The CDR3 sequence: CASRLTGFYYGYTF. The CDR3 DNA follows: TGTGCCAGCAGACTTACAGGGTTTTACTATGGCTACACCTTC.

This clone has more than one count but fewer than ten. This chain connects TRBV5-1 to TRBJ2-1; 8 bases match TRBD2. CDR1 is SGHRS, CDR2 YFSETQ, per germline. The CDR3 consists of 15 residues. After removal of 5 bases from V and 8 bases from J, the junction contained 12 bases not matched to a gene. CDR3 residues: CASRWSSGSVDEQFF. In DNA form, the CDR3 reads TGCGCCAGCAGGTGGTCCAGCGGGAGTGTGGATGAGCAGTTCTTC.

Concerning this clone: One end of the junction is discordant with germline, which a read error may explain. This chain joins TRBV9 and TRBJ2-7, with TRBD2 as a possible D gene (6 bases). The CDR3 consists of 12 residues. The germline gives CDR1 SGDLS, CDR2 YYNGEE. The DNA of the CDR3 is TGCAGAGGGACTTTCCCCCCCTACGAGCAGTACTTC. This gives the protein CRGTFPPYEQYF. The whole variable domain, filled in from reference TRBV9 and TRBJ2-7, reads DSGVTQTPKHLITATGQRVTLRCSPRSGDLSVYWYQQSLDQGLQFLIQYYNGEERAKGNILERFSAQQFPDLHSELNLSSLELGDSALYFCRGTFPPYEQYFGPGTRLTVT.

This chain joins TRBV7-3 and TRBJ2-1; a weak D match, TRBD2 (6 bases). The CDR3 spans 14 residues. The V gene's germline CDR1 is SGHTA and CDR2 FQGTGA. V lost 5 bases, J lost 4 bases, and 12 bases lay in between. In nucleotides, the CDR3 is TGTGCCAGCAGCACTAGCCAGGCGTACAATGAGCAGTTCTTC. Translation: CASSTSQAYNEQFF.

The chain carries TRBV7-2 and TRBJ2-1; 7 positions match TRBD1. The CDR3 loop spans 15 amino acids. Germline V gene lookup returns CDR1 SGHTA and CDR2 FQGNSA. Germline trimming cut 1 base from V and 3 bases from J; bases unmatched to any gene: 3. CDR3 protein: CASSLDRGLYNEQFF. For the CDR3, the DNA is TGTGCCAGCAGCTTAGACAGGGGCCTCTACAATGAGCAGTTCTTC.

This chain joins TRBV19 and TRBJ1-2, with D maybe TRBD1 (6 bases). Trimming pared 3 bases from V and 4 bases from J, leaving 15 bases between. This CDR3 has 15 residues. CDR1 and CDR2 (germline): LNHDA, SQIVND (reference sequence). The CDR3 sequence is CASSISRGTGYGYTF. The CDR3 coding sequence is TGTGCCAGTAGTATTTCCAGGGGAACGGGCTATGGCTACACCTTC.

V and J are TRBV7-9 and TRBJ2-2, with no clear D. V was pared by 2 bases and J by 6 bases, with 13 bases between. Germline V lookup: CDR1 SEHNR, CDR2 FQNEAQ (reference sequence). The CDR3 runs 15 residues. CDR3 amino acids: CASSLSGTGPGELFF. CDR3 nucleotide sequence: TGTGCCAGCAGCTTAAGTGGCACGGGTCCCGGGGAGCTGTTTTTT.

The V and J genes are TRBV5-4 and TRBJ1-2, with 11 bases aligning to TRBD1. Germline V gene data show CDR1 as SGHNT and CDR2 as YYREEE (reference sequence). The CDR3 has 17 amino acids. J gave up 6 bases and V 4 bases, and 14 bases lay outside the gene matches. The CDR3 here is CASSIGQGAINVNGYTF. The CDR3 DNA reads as TGTGCCAGCAGCATCGGACAGGGGGCTATAAACGTGAATGGCTACACCTTC.

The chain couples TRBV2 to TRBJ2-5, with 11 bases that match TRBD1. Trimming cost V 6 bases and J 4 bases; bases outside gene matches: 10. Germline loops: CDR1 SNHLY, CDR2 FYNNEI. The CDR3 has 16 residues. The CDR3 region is CASREDRGRRGETQYF. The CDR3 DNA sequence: TGTGCCAGCAGGGAGGACAGGGGGCGCCGGGGAGAGACCCAGTACTTC.

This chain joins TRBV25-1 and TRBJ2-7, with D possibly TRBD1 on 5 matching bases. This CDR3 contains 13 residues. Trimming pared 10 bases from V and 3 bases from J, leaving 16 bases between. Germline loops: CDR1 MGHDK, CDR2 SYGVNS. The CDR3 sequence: CATQGVVLYEQYF. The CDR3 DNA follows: TGTGCCACCCAAGGGGTAGTACTCTACGAGCAGTACTTC.

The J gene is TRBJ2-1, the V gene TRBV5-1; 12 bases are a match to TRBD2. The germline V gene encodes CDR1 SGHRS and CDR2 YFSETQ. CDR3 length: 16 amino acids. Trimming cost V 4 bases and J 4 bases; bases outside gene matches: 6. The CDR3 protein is CASSPTSGRSYNEQFF. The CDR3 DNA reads TGCGCCAGCAGCCCGACTAGCGGGAGATCATACAATGAGCAGTTCTTC.

For the CDR3, the DNA is TGTGCCAGCAGCCAAGAGTTGGCTAGCGGGAGGAACGAGCAGTTCTTC. This sequence encodes CASSQELASGRNEQFF. The V gene is TRBV4-2, the J gene TRBJ2-1; 11 nucleotides match TRBD2. There are 16 residues in the CDR3. V gave up 0 bases and J gave up 10 bases; unmatched junction bases: 8. Germline CDR1 reads LGHNA; CDR2 reads YNFKEQ.

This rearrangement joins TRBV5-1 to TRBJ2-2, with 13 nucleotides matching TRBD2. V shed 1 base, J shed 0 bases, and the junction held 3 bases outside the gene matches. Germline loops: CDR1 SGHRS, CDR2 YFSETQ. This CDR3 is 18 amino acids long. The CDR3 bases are TGCGCCAGCAGCTTGAGACTAGCGGGAGGTTCGAACACCGGGGAGCTGTTTTTT. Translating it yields CASSLRLAGGSNTGELFF.

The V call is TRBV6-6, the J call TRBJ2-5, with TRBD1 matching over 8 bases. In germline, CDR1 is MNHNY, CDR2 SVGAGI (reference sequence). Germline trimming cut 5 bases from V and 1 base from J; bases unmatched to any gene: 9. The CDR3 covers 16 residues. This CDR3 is CASSTRTGTVQETQYF. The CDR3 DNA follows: TGTGCCAGCAGTACCCGGACAGGGACAGTCCAAGAGACCCAGTACTTC.

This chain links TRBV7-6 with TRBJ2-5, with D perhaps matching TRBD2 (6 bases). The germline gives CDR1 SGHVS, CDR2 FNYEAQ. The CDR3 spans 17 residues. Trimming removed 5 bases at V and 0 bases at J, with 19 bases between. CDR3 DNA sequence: TGTGCCAGCAGCGCGCCCCGGGACCGGGGGAACCAAGAGACCCAGTACTTC. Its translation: CASSAPRDRGNQETQYF.

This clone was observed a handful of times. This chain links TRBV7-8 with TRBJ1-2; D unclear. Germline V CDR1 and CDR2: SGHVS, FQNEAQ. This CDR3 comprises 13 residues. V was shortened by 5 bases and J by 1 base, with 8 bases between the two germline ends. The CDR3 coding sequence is TGTGCCAGCAGCCCCACAGTTAACTATGGCTACACCTTC. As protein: CASSPTVNYGYTF.

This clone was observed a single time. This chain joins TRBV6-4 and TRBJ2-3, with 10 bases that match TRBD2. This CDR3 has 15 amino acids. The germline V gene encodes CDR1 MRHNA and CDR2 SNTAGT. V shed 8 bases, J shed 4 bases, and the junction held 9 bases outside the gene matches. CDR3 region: CASSVLAGAADTQYF. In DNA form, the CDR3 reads TGTGCCAGCTCTGTCCTAGCGGGAGCCGCAGATACGCAGTATTTT.

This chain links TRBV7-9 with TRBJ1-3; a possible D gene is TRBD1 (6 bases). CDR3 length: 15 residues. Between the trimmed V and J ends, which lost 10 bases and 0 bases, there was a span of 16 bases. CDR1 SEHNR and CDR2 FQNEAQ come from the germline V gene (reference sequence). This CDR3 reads CATLRRGGSGNTIYF. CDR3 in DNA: TGTGCCACTCTTCGCAGGGGCGGCTCTGGAAACACCATATATTTT.

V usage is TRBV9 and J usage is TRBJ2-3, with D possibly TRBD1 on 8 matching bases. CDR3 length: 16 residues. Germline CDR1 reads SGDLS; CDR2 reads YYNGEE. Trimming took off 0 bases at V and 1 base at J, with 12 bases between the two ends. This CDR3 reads CASSVGTGRGTDTQYF. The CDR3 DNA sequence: TGTGCCAGCAGCGTAGGGACAGGGAGGGGCACAGATACGCAGTATTTT.